This T cell receptor (beta chain) was observed in a study of neurological immune-mediated disorders. Study findings and constraints: Among expanded clones, no CDR3 amino acid sequences were shared across subjects, a pattern suggesting private repertoires in all groups.

Deletions cut 3 bases from V and 9 bases from J, with 12 bases between. This CDR3 is built from 12 residues. Germline V gives CDR1 SQVTM, CDR2 ANQGSEA. In this sample, this clonotype turned up many times. No antigen is known for it. Every sequencing run produced over 200 million TCR-beta sequences that came from 15-18 subjects. From the 5' RACE reads, TCRdb called clonotypes with MiXCR, one entry per CDR3 protein. The profile shows roughly 62,000 distinct CDR3 sequences, 3.5% to 4.5% of them singletons. This sequence was found in a woman aged 45-59 years with multiple sclerosis. This chain uses TRBV29-1 with TRBJ2-1, with TRBD1 as a possible D gene (6 bases). The sequenced material came from PBMCs. CDR3 loop: CSVDRSRGEQFF. The DNA for the CDR3 is TGCAGCGTTGATCGTAGCAGGGGTGAGCAGTTCTTC.